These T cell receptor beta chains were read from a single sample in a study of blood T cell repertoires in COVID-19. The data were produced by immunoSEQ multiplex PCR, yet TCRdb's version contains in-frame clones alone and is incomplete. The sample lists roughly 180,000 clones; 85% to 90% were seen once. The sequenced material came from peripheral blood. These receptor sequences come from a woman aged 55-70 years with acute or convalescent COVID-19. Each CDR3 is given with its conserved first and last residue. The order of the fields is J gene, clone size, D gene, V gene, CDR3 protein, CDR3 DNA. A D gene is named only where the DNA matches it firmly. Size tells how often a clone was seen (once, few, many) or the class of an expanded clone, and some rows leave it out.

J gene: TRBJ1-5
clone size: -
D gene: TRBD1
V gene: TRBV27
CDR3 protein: CASSLSWTGGLRGSNQPQHF
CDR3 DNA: TGTGCCAGCAGTTTATCGTGGACAGGGGGCCTACGGGGAAGCAATCAGCCCCAGCATTTT

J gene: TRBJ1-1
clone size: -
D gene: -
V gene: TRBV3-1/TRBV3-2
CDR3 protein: CASSQGLQPNTEAFF
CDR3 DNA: TGTGCCAGCAGCCAAGGTCTACAGCCGAACACTGAAGCTTTCTTT

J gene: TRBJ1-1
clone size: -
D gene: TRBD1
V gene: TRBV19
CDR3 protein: CAISSGQGGTEAFF
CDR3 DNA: TGTGCCATCTCGTCGGGACAGGGTGGAACTGAAGCTTTCTTT

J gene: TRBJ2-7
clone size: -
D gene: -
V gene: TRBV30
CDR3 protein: CAWSDSLGGEQYF
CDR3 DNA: TGTGCCTGGAGTGATTCTTTAGGGGGCGAGCAGTACTTC

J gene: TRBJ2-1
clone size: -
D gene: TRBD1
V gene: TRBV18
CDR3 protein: CASSPGQGTYNEQFF
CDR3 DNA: TGTGCCAGCTCACCCGGACAGGGCACCTACAATGAGCAGTTCTTC

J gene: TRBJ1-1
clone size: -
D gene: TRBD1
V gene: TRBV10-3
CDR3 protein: CAISGGNGQGGRNTEAFF
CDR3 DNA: TGTGCCATCAGTGGGGGTAACGGACAGGGTGGACGGAACACTGAAGCTTTCTTT

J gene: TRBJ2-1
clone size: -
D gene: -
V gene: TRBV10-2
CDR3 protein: CASYWAGEQFF
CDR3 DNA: TGCGCCTCCTACTGGGCCGGTGAGCAGTTCTTC

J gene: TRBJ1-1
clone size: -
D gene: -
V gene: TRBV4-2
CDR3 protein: CASSQPTEGYTEAFF
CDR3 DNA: TGTGCCAGCAGCCAACCGACTGAGGGATACACTGAAGCTTTCTTT

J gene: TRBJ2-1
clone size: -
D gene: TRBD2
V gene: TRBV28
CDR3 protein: CASSPHSGLAGAYNEQFF
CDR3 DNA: TGTGCCAGCAGTCCGCACTCGGGACTAGCGGGCGCCTACAATGAGCAGTTCTTC

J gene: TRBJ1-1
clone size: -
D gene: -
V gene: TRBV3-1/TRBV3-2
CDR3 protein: CASSRGELNTEAFF
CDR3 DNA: TGTGCCAGCAGCCGCGGCGAATTGAACACTGAAGCTTTCTTT

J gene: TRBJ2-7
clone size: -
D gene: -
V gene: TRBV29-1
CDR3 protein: CSVEKNSREQYF
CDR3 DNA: TGCAGCGTTGAAAAAAACAGTCGGGAGCAGTACTTC

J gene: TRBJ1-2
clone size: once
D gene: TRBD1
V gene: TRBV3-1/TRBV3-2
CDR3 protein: CASSQDSRTGYGYTF
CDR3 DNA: TGTGCCAGCAGCCAAGATTCCAGGACAGGGTATGGCTACACCTTC

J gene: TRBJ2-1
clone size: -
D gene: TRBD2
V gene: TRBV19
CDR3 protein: CASSIESSGRNEQFF
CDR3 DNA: TGTGCCAGTAGTATAGAATCAAGCGGGAGAAATGAGCAGTTCTTC

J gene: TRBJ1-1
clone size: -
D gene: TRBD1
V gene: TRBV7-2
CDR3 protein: CASSSFSTGPSGAFF
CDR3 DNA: TGTGCCAGCAGCTCCTTTTCGACAGGGCCCTCTGGAGCTTTCTTT

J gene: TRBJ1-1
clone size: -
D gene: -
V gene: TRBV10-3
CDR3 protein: CAISDLLVGTRVEAFF
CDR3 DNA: TGTGCCATCAGTGACCTCTTAGTCGGGACAAGGGTTGAAGCTTTCTTT

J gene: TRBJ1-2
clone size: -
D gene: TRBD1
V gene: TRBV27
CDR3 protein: CASSIDRGSNYGYTF
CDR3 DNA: TGTGCCAGCAGTATCGACAGGGGGTCTAACTATGGCTACACCTTC

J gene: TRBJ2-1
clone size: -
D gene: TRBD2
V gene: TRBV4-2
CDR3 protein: CASSQDTGGEQFF
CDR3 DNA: TGTGCCAGCAGCCAAGATACGGGGGGAGAGCAGTTCTTC

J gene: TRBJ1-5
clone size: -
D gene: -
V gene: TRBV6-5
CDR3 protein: CASIRDTSNQPQHF
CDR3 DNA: TGTGCCAGCATCCGGGACACTAGCAATCAGCCCCAGCATTTT

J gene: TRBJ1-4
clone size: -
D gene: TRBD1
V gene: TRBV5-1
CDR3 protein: CASSRQGVNEKLFF
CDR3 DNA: TGCGCCAGCAGCCGACAGGGGGTTAATGAAAAACTGTTTTTT

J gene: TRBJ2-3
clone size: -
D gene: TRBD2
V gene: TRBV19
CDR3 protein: CASSELAGVTDTQYF
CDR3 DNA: TGTGCCAGTAGCGAACTAGCGGGGGTAACAGATACGCAGTATTTT

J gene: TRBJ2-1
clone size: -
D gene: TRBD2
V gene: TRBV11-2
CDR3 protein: CASRRLAGGPYNEQFF
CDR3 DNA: TGTGCCAGCAGAAGACTAGCGGGAGGGCCCTACAATGAGCAGTTCTTC

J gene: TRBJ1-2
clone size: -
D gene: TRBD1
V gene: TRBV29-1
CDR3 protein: CSVAPGQGYGYTF
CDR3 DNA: TGCAGCGTCGCCCCGGGACAGGGGTATGGCTACACCTTC

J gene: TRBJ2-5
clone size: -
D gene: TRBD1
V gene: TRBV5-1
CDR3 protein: CASSPGQGETQYF
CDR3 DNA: TGCGCCAGCAGCCCAGGACAGGGCGAGACCCAGTACTTC